The clone carrying this TCR beta chain was seen ten or more times. No antigen is known for it. Amplified TCR beta CDR3 regions came from RNA transcripts. First-round RT-PCR of the TCR CDR3 relied on the HTBI primer set. Each CDR3 protein gets one entry after TCRdb re-called the multiplex PCR reads with MiXCR. The sample records around 700,000 distinct CDR3 sequences, around a third being singletons. From more than 9.5 ml of fresh peripheral blood, PBMCs were isolated. This specimen belongs to a study of T cells in Graves' hyperthyroidism and ophthalmopathy. For the study at large: Peripheral blood specimens were obtained at initial diagnosis, prior to any treatment. General observations from the study: The majority of expanded thyroid clonotypes above 0.001 also appeared in blood. Using 13 V-J features, a model discriminated ophthalmopathy from stable hyperthyroidism.

Germline CDR1 is ENHRY and CDR2 is SYGVKD. J gave up 0 bases and V 10 bases, and 3 bases lay outside the gene matches. This CDR3 contains 12 residues. The specimen was blood. The chain recombines TRBV10-3 with TRBJ2-7, with 7 nucleotides matching TRBD1. The sequence was collected from a woman in her thirties or forties with Graves' hyperthyroidism. The CDR3 loop reads CATWDSSYEQYF. The CDR3 DNA follows: TGTGCCACGTGGGACAGCTCCTACGAGCAGTACTTC.